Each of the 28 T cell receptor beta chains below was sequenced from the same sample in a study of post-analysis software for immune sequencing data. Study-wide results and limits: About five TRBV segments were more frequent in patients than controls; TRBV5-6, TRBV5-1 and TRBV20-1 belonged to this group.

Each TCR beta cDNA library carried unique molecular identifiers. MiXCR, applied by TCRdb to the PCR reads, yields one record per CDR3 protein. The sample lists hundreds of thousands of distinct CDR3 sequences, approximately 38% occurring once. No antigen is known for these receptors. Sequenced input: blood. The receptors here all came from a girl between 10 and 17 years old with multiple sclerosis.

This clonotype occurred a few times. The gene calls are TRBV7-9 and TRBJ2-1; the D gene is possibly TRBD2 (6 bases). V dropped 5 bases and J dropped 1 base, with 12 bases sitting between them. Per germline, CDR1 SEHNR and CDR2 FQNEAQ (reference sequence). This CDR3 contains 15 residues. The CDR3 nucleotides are TGTGCCAGCAGCGGGGCGGGGAGGTCCTACAATGAGCAGTTCTTC. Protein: CASSGAGRSYNEQFF.

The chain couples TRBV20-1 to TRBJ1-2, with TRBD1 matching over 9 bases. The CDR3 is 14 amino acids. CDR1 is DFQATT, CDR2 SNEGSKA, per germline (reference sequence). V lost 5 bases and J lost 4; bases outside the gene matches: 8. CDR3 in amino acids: CSARPGTGSYGYTF. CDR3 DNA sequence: TGCAGTGCTCGTCCCGGGACAGGGTCCTATGGCTACACCTTC.

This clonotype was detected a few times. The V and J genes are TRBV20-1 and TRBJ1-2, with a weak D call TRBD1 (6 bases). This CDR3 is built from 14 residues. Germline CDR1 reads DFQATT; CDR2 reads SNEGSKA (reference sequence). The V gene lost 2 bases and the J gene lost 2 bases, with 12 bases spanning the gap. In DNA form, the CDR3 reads TGCAGTGCTAGAATCTCAGGGGAAAACTATGGCTACACCTTC. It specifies CSARISGENYGYTF.

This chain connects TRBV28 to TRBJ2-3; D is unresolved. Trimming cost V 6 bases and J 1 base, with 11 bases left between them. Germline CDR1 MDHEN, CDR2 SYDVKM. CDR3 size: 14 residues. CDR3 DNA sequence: TGTGCCAGCAGCTACACAACTGGCACAGATACGCAGTATTTT. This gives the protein CASSYTTGTDTQYF.

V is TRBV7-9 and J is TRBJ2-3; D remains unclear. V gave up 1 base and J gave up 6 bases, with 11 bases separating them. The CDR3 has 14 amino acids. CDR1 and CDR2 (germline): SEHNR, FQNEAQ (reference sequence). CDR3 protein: CASSLVFASDTQYF. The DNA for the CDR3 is TGTGCCAGCAGCTTAGTGTTCGCCTCGGATACGCAGTATTTT.

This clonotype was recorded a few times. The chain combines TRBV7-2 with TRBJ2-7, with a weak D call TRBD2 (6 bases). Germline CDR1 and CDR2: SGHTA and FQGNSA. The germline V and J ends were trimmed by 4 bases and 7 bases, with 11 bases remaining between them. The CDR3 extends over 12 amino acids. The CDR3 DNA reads TGTGCCAGCAGCTCCTCGGGGGTTGAGCAGTACTTC. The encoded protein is CASSSSGVEQYF.

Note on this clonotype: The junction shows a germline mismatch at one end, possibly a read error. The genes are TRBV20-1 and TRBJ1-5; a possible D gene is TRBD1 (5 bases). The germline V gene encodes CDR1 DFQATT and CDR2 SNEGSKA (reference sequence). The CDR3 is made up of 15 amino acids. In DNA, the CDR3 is TGCAGTGCGACGCAGGGCTCATATAGCGATCAGCCCCAGCATTTT. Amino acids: CSATQGSYSDQPQHF.

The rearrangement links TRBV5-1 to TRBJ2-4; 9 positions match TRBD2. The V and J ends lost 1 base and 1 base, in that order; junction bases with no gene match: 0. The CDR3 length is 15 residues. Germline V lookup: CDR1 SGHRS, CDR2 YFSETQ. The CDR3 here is CASSLTSGAKNIQYF. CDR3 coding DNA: TGCGCCAGCAGCTTGACTAGCGGGGCCAAAAACATTCAGTACTTC. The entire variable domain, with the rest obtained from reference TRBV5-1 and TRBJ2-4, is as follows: KAGVTQTPRYLIKTRGQQVTLSCSPISGHRSVSWYQQTPGQGLQFLFEYFSETQRNKGNFPGRFSGRQFSNSRSEMNVSTLELGDSALYLCASSLTSGAKNIQYFGAGTRLSVL.

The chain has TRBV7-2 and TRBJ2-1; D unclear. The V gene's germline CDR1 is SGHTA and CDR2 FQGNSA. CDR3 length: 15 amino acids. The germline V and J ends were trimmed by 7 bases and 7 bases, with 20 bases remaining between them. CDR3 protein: CASILMLDVRNEQFF. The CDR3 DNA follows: TGTGCCAGCATCCTTATGCTAGACGTCCGGAATGAGCAGTTCTTC.

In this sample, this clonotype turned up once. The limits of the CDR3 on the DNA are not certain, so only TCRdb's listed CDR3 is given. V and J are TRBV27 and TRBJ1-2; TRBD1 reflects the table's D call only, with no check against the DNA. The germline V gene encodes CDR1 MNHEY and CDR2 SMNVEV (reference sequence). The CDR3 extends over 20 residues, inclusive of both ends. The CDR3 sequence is CASSGGYEQYFGPGMGGYTF.

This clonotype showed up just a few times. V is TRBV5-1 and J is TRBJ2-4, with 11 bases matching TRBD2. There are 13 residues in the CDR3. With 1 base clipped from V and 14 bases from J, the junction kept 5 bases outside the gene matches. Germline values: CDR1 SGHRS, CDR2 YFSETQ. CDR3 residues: CASSLTASGGKYF. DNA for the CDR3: TGCGCCAGCAGCTTGACGGCTAGCGGGGGGAAGTACTTC.

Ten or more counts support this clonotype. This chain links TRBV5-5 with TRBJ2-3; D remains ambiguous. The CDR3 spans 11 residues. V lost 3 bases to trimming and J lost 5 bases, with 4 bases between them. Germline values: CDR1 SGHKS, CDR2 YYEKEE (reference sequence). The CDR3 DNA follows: TGTGCCAGCAGCTCTGGAGATACGCAGTATTTT. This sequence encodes CASSSGDTQYF. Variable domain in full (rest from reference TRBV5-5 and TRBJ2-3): DAGVTQSPTHLIKTRGQQVTLRCSPISGHKSVSWYQQVLGQGPQFIFQYYEKEERGRGNFPDRFSARQFPNYSSELNVNALLLGDSALYLCASSSGDTQYFGPGTRLTVL.

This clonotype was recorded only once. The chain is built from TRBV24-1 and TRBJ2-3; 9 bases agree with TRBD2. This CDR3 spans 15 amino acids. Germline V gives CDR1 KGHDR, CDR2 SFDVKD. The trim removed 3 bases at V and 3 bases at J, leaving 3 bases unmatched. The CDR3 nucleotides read TGTGCCACCAGTGATCTGAGCGGGGGGACAGATACGCAGTATTTT. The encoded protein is CATSDLSGGTDTQYF.

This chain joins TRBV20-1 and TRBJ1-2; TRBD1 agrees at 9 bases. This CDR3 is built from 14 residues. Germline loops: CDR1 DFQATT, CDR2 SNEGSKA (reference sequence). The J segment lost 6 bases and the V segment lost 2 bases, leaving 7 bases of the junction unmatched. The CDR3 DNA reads TGCAGTGCTAGACCAGCGGGACAGGGAGATGGCTACACCTTC. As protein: CSARPAGQGDGYTF.

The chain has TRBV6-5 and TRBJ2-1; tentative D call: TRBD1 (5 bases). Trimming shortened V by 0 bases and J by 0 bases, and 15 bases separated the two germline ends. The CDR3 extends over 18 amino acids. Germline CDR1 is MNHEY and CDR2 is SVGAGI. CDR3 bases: TGTGCCAGCAGTTACTCAATTTCAGGGCTAAGCTCCTACAATGAGCAGTTCTTC. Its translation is CASSYSISGLSSYNEQFF.

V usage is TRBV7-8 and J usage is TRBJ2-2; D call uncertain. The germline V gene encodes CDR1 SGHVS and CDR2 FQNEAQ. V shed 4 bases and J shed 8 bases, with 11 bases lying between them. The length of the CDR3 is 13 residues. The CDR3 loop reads CASSYALTGELFF. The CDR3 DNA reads TGTGCCAGCAGCTATGCCTTAACTGGGGAGCTGTTTTTT. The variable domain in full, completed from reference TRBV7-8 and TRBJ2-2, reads GAGVSQSPRYKVAKRGQDVALRCDPISGHVSLFWYQQALGQGPEFLTYFQNEAQLDKSGLPSDRFFAERPEGSVSTLKIQRTQQEDSAVYLCASSYALTGELFFGEGSRLTVL.

The CDR3 nucleotides read TGTGCCAGCAGCTTAGGGTTACGAGGTGACACTAATGAAAAACTGTTTTTT. Translating gives CASSLGLRGDTNEKLFF. The V call is TRBV7-9, the J call TRBJ1-4; no firm D call. V lost 1 base, J lost 2 bases, and 14 bases lay in between. The CDR3 has 17 amino acids. Germline CDR1 is SEHNR and CDR2 is FQNEAQ (reference sequence).

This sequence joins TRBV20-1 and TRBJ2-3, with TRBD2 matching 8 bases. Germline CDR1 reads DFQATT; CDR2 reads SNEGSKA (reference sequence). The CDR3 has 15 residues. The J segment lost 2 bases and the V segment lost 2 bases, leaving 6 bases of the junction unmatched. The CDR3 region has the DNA TGCAGTGCTAGATCCGGCGGGGGGTCCACAGATACGCAGTATTTT. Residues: CSARSGGGSTDTQYF.

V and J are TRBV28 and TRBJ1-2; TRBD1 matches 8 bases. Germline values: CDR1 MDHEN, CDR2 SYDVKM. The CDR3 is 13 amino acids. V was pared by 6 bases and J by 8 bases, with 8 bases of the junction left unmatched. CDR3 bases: TGTGCCAGCAGCGGACAGGGCCTTAGGGGCTACACCTTC. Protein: CASSGQGLRGYTF.

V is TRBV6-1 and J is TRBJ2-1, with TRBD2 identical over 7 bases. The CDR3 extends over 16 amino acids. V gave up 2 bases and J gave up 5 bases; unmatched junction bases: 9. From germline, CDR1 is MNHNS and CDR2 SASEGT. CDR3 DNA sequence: TGTGCCAGCAGTGAATGGGCTAGCGGATCCAACAATGAGCAGTTCTTC. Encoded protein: CASSEWASGSNNEQFF.

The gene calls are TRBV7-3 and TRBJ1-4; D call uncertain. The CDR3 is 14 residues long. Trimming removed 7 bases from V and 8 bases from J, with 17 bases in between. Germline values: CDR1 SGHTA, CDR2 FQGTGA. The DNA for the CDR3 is TGTGCCAGCACCTCGGGCCGAGGGCGGGAAAAACTGTTTTTT. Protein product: CASTSGRGREKLFF.

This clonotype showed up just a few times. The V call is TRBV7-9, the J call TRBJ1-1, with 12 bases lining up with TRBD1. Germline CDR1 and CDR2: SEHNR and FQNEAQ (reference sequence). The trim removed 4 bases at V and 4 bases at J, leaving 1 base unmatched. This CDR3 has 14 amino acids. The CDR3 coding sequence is TGTGCCAGCAGCTGGGGACAGGGGGCCACTGAAGCTTTCTTT. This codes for CASSWGQGATEAFF.

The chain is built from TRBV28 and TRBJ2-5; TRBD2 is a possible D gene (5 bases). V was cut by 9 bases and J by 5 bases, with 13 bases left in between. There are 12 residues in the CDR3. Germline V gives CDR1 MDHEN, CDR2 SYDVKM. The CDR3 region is CASRGDGETQYF. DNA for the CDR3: TGTGCCAGTCGGGGAGATGGGGAGACCCAGTACTTC.

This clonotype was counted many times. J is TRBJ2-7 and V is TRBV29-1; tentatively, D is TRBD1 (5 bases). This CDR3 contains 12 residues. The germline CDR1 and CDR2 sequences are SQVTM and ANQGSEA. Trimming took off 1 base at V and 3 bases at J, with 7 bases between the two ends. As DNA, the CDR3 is TGCAGCGTTGAAGGACAGTTCTACGAGCAGTACTTC. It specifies CSVEGQFYEQYF.

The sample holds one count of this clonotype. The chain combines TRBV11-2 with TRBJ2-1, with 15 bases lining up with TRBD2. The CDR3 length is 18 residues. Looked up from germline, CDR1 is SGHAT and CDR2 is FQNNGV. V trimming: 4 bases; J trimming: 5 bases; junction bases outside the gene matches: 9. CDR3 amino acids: CASSSPGLAGGLNNEQFF. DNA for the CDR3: TGTGCCAGCAGCTCCCCGGGACTAGCGGGGGGACTCAACAATGAGCAGTTCTTC.

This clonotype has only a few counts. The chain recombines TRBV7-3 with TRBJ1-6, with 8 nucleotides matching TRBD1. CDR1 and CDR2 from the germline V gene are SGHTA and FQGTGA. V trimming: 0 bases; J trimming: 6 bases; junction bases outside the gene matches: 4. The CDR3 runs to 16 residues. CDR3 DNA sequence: TGTGCCAGCAGCTTAACGGGGACAGGCTCTAATTCACCCCTCCACTTT. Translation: CASSLTGTGSNSPLHF. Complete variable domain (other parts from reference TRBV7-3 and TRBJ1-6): GAGVSQTPSNKVTEKGKYVELRCDPISGHTALYWYRQSLGQGPEFLIYFQGTGAADDSGLPNDRFFAVRPEGSVSTLKIQRTERGDSAVYLCASSLTGTGSNSPLHFGNGTRLTVT.

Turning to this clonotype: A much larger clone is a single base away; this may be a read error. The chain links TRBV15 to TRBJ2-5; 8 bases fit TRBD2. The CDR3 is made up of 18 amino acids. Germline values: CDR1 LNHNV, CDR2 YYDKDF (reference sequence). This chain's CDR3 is CATSGEGLVGGHQETQYF. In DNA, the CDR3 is TGTGCCACCAGCGGAGAGGGACTAGTGGGGGGACACCAAGAGACCCAGTACTTC.

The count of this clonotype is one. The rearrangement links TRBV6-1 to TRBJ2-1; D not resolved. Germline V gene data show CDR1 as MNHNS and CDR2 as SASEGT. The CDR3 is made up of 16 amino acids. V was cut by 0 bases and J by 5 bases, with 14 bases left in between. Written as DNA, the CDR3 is TGTGCCAGCAGTGAAGCGGGCTGGTTCAGCGACAATGAGCAGTTCTTC. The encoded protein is CASSEAGWFSDNEQFF.